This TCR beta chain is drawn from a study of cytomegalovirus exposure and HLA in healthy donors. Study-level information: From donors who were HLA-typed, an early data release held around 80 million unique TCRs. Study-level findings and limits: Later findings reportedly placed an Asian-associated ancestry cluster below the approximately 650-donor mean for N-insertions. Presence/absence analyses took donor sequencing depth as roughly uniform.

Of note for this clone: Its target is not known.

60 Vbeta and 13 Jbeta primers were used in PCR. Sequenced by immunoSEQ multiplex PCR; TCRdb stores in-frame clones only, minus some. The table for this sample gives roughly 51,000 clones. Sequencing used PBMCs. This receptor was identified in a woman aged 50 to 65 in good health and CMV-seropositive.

The CDR3 nucleotides read TGTGCCAGCAAAGGGGGCCCGACGATGAACACTGAAGCTTTCTTT. Its protein is CASKGGPTMNTEAFF. The V call is TRBV6-6, the J call TRBJ1-1, with 7 nucleotides matching TRBD1. The CDR3 spans 15 residues. The V gene end was trimmed by 7 bases and the J gene end by 0 bases; junction bases not matched to a gene: 8. Germline V gene sequence: CDR1 MNHNY, CDR2 SVGAGI (reference sequence).